These T cell receptor beta chains were read from a single sample in a study of blood T cells in healthy people across ages. TCRdb recomputed calls from the 5' RACE reads with MiXCR, one row per CDR3 protein. The sample includes 800,000 to 950,000 distinct CDR3 sequences, 25% to 30% of them seen just once. These data were also reused for a study on T cells of mothers and their children.

The sequenced sample was blood. The source of these receptors is a woman in her thirties or forties in good health. Both conserved end residues are part of each CDR3. D genes are given only for firm matches. The listing skips clone size in some rows; elsewhere it reads once, few, many or a size class.

CDR3nt: TGTGCCAGCAGCTTAATGCGGGGAAGCACAGATACGCAGTATTTT
CDR3aa: CASSLMRGSTDTQYF
d_gene: .
j_gene: TRBJ2-3
abundance: .
v_gene: TRBV7-9

CDR3nt: TGTGCCAGCAGCCAAGGGGGACAGAGGGCTAGAGCTTTCTTT
CDR3aa: CASSQGGQRARAFF
d_gene: TRBD1
j_gene: TRBJ1-1
abundance: few
v_gene: TRBV7-9

CDR3nt: TGTGCCAGCAGCGAAAACAGGGGGACTAGTGCCTACGAGCAGTACTTC
CDR3aa: CASSENRGTSAYEQYF
d_gene: .
j_gene: TRBJ2-7
abundance: few
v_gene: TRBV7-9

CDR3nt: TGTGCCAGCAGCTTAGGGAGTTGGAATTCACCCCTCCACTTT
CDR3aa: CASSLGSWNSPLHF
d_gene: .
j_gene: TRBJ1-6
abundance: few
v_gene: TRBV7-3

CDR3nt: TGCGCCAGCAGCCCCAGGGGAAGCGGGGGCTACAATGAGCAGTTCTTC
CDR3aa: CASSPRGSGGYNEQFF
d_gene: TRBD2
j_gene: TRBJ2-1
abundance: .
v_gene: TRBV5-1

CDR3nt: TGTGCCAGCAGTTACTCGGGGAGCGGGGGGGCAAAGACCCAGTACTTC
CDR3aa: CASSYSGSGGAKTQYF
d_gene: TRBD2
j_gene: TRBJ2-5
abundance: .
v_gene: TRBV6-5

CDR3nt: TGTGCCAGCAGCTTTCCCCGACAGAACACTGAAGCTTTCTTT
CDR3aa: CASSFPRQNTEAFF
d_gene: .
j_gene: TRBJ1-1
abundance: few
v_gene: TRBV7-2

CDR3nt: TGCGCCAGCAGCTTGGTTACAGGGAATAGCTACGAGCAGTACTTC
CDR3aa: CASSLVTGNSYEQYF
d_gene: .
j_gene: TRBJ2-7
abundance: .
v_gene: TRBV5-1

CDR3nt: TGTGCTAGTGCCACGGGACAGGGTTACAATGAGCAGTTCTTC
CDR3aa: CASATGQGYNEQFF
d_gene: TRBD1
j_gene: TRBJ2-1
abundance: .
v_gene: TRBV12-5

CDR3nt: TGTGCCAGCAGCGGGACTAGCGGGGGGTCCTACAATGAGCAGTTCTTC
CDR3aa: CASSGTSGGSYNEQFF
d_gene: TRBD2
j_gene: TRBJ2-1
abundance: few
v_gene: TRBV7-8

CDR3nt: TGTGCCAGCAGGGGGAACAGGGGCGCCGGGGAGCTGTTTTTT
CDR3aa: CASRGNRGAGELFF
d_gene: TRBD1
j_gene: TRBJ2-2
abundance: .
v_gene: TRBV12-3/TRBV12-4

CDR3nt: TGTGCCGGCAGCCGGGACAGGGGCTCCTACGAGCAGTACTTC
CDR3aa: CAGSRDRGSYEQYF
d_gene: TRBD1
j_gene: TRBJ2-7
abundance: few
v_gene: TRBV7-9

CDR3nt: TGCGCCAGCAGTTCGACAGGGGAGCCCTACGAGCAGTACTTC
CDR3aa: CASSSTGEPYEQYF
d_gene: TRBD1
j_gene: TRBJ2-7
abundance: many
v_gene: TRBV5-1

CDR3nt: TGTGCCAGCCCTGATTCGGGACAGGGGGCCTATAGCACAGATACGCAGTATTTT
CDR3aa: CASPDSGQGAYSTDTQYF
d_gene: TRBD1
j_gene: TRBJ2-3
abundance: once
v_gene: TRBV28

CDR3nt: TGTGCCAGCAGTTACCGGACAGGTGGGATCACAGATACGCAGTATTTT
CDR3aa: CASSYRTGGITDTQYF
d_gene: TRBD1
j_gene: TRBJ2-3
abundance: few
v_gene: TRBV6-6

CDR3nt: TGCGCCAGCAGCCAAGATAGTCGGGGGAACACCGGGGAGCTGTTTTTT
CDR3aa: CASSQDSRGNTGELFF
d_gene: .
j_gene: TRBJ2-2
abundance: .
v_gene: TRBV4-1

CDR3nt: TGTGCCACCAGTGATGAGACAGGGGGCGGACGCAATGAGCAGTACTTC
CDR3aa: CATSDETGGGRNEQYF
d_gene: TRBD1
j_gene: TRBJ2-7
abundance: .
v_gene: TRBV24-1

CDR3nt: TGTGCCAGCAGTAGACTGGGGGTCTACGAGCAGTACTTC
CDR3aa: CASSRLGVYEQYF
d_gene: .
j_gene: TRBJ2-7
abundance: many
v_gene: TRBV7-2

CDR3nt: TGCAGTGCCCCATATGCGGGCACAGATACGCAGTATTTT
CDR3aa: CSAPYAGTDTQYF
d_gene: .
j_gene: TRBJ2-3
abundance: few
v_gene: TRBV20-1

CDR3nt: TGTGCCAGCTGGGTCGGGGGCGCTGGGGCCAACGTCCTGACTTTC
CDR3aa: CASWVGGAGANVLTF
d_gene: .
j_gene: TRBJ2-6
abundance: many
v_gene: TRBV6-2/TRBV6-3